The 32 T cell receptor beta chains below come from one sample, sequenced in a study of T cells in Graves' hyperthyroidism and ophthalmopathy. Amplified TCR beta CDR3 regions derived from RNA transcripts. The HTBI set primed first-round TCR CDR3 RT-PCR. TCRdb reprocessed the multiplex PCR reads with MiXCR, giving one entry per CDR3 protein. The sample has about 130,000 distinct CDR3 sequences; around 20% are singletons. Sequencing was performed on blood. The source of these receptors is a woman between 45 and 65 years old with Graves' hyperthyroidism that later progressed to Graves' ophthalmopathy.

The V gene is TRBV27, the J gene TRBJ2-1, with 13 nucleotides matching TRBD2. The CDR3 spans 14 residues. Germline CDR1 and CDR2: MNHEY and SMNVEV (reference sequence). The V and J ends lost 5 bases and 7 bases, in that order; junction bases with no gene match: 2. For the CDR3, the DNA is TGTGCCAGCAGTACGGGACTAGCGGGGAATGAGCAGTTCTTC. The encoded protein is CASSTGLAGNEQFF.

This clonotype has ten or more counts. The rearrangement links TRBV7-9 to TRBJ1-1, with D perhaps matching TRBD1 (5 bases). The germline V gene encodes CDR1 SEHNR and CDR2 FQNEAQ (reference sequence). This CDR3 spans 16 amino acids. V lost 1 base and J lost 4, with 16 bases in between. CDR3 sequence: CASSLGAARGRTEAFF. In DNA, the CDR3 is TGTGCCAGCAGCTTAGGGGCGGCAAGGGGCCGCACTGAAGCTTTCTTT.

This clonotype was recorded at least ten times. The V and J genes are TRBV5-1 and TRBJ1-5, with D possibly TRBD1 on 6 matching bases. V was cut by 4 bases and J by 3 bases, with 17 bases left in between. Looked up from germline, CDR1 is SGHRS and CDR2 is YFSETQ. The CDR3 extends over 16 amino acids. The CDR3 spells CASSPGTGGVNQPQHF. The CDR3 coding sequence is TGCGCCAGCAGCCCTGGGACGGGGGGCGTCAATCAGCCCCAGCATTTT.

To note about this clonotype: This is likely a read error, given that the CDR3 carries no conserved phenylalanine or tryptophan at its end. The chain has TRBV14 and TRBJ2-5; 7 bases fit TRBD1. The J segment lost 1 base and the V segment lost 4 bases, leaving 3 bases of the junction unmatched. From germline, CDR1 is SGHDN and CDR2 FVKESK. The CDR3 length is 14 residues. CDR3 coding DNA: TGTGCCAGCAGCCGACGACAGGGCCAAGAGACCCAGTACTCC. It yields the protein CASSRRQGQETQYS.

The rearrangement joins TRBV15 to TRBJ1-4, with D tentatively TRBD1 (5 bases). The germline CDR1 and CDR2 sequences are LNHNV and YYDKDF (reference sequence). The CDR3 is 13 residues long. Trimming shortened V by 4 bases and J by 7 bases, and 10 bases separated the two germline ends. In DNA, the CDR3 is TGTGCCACCAGCATACCGGGACGTGAAAAACTGTTTTTT. It yields the protein CATSIPGREKLFF.

This chain joins TRBV7-2 and TRBJ1-5, with TRBD1 matching 9 bases. V dropped 4 bases and J dropped 5; count of bases not matched to a gene: 9. Germline values: CDR1 SGHTA, CDR2 FQGNSA. The CDR3 extends over 16 amino acids. CDR3: CASSSGTGRSDQPQHF. The DNA for the CDR3 is TGTGCCAGCAGCTCCGGGACAGGGCGCAGCGATCAGCCCCAGCATTTT.

This clonotype was found many times. This sequence joins TRBV28 and TRBJ2-7; D may be TRBD1 (6 bases). V was clipped by 4 bases and J by 5 bases, with 18 bases between them. The CDR3 is made up of 15 amino acids. CDR1 MDHEN and CDR2 SYDVKM come from the germline V gene. Written as DNA, the CDR3 is TGTGCCAGCAGTTCTCGCAGGGGCGGTGTCGACGAGCAGTACTTC. This codes for CASSSRRGGVDEQYF.

This clonotype was seen ten or more times. This rearrangement joins TRBV3-1 to TRBJ1-2; no clear D. Germline CDR1 reads LGHDT; CDR2 reads YNNKEL (reference sequence). Trimming took 3 bases from V and 4 from J, leaving 9 bases between them. The CDR3 runs 13 residues. The CDR3 nucleotides are TGTGCCAGCAGCCACTCCTCAGCCTATGGCTACACCTTC. Translation: CASSHSSAYGYTF.

The gene calls are TRBV20-1 and TRBJ2-1, with D unclear. CDR3 size: 12 residues. V dropped 5 bases and J dropped 6 bases, with 11 bases sitting between them. CDR1 and CDR2 from the germline V gene are DFQATT and SNEGSKA (reference sequence). CDR3 DNA sequence: TGCAGTGCTCCCCAGTCTAGCAATGAGCAGTTCTTC. Translating gives CSAPQSSNEQFF.

Many counts were recorded for this clonotype. V usage is TRBV6-1 and J usage is TRBJ1-2, with TRBD1 matching over 8 bases. Unmatched junction bases numbered 26, after V lost 6 bases and J lost 2 bases. The CDR3 runs 21 residues. CDR1 MNHNS and CDR2 SASEGT come from the germline V gene. The CDR3 bases are TGTGCCAGCAGAGGACACGGGACAGGCAGTAGTTACTTAAGCGGGAACTATGGCTACACCTTC. It yields the protein CASRGHGTGSSYLSGNYGYTF.

This clonotype was observed at least ten times. The CDR3 sequence: CASSPQGRGAKNIQYF. The DNA for the CDR3 is TGTGCCAGCAGTCCCCAGGGAAGGGGGGCCAAAAACATTCAGTACTTC. This sequence joins TRBV28 and TRBJ2-4, with D perhaps matching TRBD1 (6 bases). The CDR3 spans 16 residues. Germline V CDR1 and CDR2: MDHEN, SYDVKM. V lost 5 bases to trimming and J lost 1 base, with 15 bases between them.

The V and J genes are TRBV7-9 and TRBJ1-3; D call uncertain. CDR1 and CDR2 from the germline V gene are SEHNR and FQNEAQ (reference sequence). This CDR3 region has 16 residues. V lost 2 bases and J 3 bases, leaving 14 bases between the germline ends. The CDR3 here is CASSLIGATGGNTIYF. In DNA form, the CDR3 reads TGTGCCAGCAGCTTAATTGGAGCTACGGGTGGAAACACCATATATTTT.

In this sample, this clonotype turned up a few times. The chain combines TRBV7-8 with TRBJ2-3; TRBD2 matches at 7 bases. The CDR3 is 16 amino acids. V was clipped by 4 bases and J by 3 bases; unmatched bases: 10. Germline V gives CDR1 SGHVS, CDR2 FQNEAQ. CDR3 residues: CASSSLVGRRTDTQYF. The DNA of the CDR3 is TGTGCCAGCAGCTCCCTAGTCGGGAGGAGGACAGATACGCAGTATTTT.

The V call is TRBV20-1, the J call TRBJ2-2, with 7 bases lining up with TRBD2. CDR3 length equals 15 residues. Germline CDR1 DFQATT, CDR2 SNEGSKA (reference sequence). Trimming cost V 2 bases and J 0 bases; bases outside gene matches: 3. This CDR3 reads CSARPGLANTGELFF. The CDR3 DNA reads TGCAGTGCTAGACCTGGACTAGCGAACACCGGGGAGCTGTTTTTT.

Ten or more counts support this clonotype. The chain has TRBV6-1 and TRBJ2-7; no reliable D call. In germline, CDR1 is MNHNS, CDR2 SASEGT. The V end lost 6 bases, the J end lost 0 bases, and 12 bases lay between the germline ends. The CDR3 is 14 residues long. CDR3 amino acids: CASRSYLSSYEQYF. DNA of the CDR3: TGTGCCAGCAGGTCCTACCTGAGCTCCTACGAGCAGTACTTC.

Many counts were recorded for this clonotype. V and J are TRBV18 and TRBJ2-1, with a weak D call TRBD2 (5 bases). Trimming removed 3 bases from V and 0 bases from J, with 9 bases in between. The germline V gene encodes CDR1 KGHSH and CDR2 LQKENI. CDR3 length: 15 residues. CDR3 in amino acids: CASSPKRSSYNEQFF. CDR3 bases: TGTGCCAGCTCACCTAAGCGGTCCTCCTACAATGAGCAGTTCTTC.

The gene calls are TRBV20-1 and TRBJ2-5; TRBD2 matches 13 bases. From germline, CDR1 is DFQATT and CDR2 SNEGSKA (reference sequence). Trimming took 6 bases from V and 3 from J; bases not matched to a gene: 13. This CDR3 is 17 amino acids long. CDR3 in amino acids: CSAGGGLAGIKKETQYF. DNA of the CDR3: TGCAGTGCGGGGGGGGGACTAGCGGGAATAAAGAAAGAGACCCAGTACTTC.

There are a few counts of this clonotype. The chain has TRBV6-1 and TRBJ2-7; 7 bases are a match to TRBD2. CDR1 is MNHNS and CDR2 is SASEGT in the germline V gene. CDR3 size: 15 residues. The trim removed 4 bases at V and 2 bases at J, leaving 8 bases unmatched. The CDR3 DNA reads TGTGCCAGCAGTGCTGGAGCGGGACCCCCCTACGAGCAGTACTTC. Amino acids: CASSAGAGPPYEQYF.

This clonotype has at least ten counts. The chain carries TRBV7-3 and TRBJ2-7; D gene uncertain. CDR3 size: 11 residues. Germline V lookup: CDR1 SGHTA, CDR2 FQGTGA. Trimming left V 6 bases short and J 4 bases short, with 7 bases between. CDR3 DNA sequence: TGTGCCAGCAGTGATGGATACGAGCAGTACTTC. Its protein product is CASSDGYEQYF.

This clonotype has a count of ten or more. This chain joins TRBV5-1 and TRBJ1-2; 7 bases line up with TRBD1. The CDR3 length is 15 residues. From germline, CDR1 is SGHRS and CDR2 YFSETQ. V lost 7 bases and J lost 4; bases outside the gene matches: 13. CDR3 in amino acids: CASGPGQGVGYGYTF. Written as DNA, the CDR3 is TGCGCCAGCGGCCCGGGGCAGGGGGTTGGCTATGGCTACACCTTC.

This clonotype was observed at least ten times. The V and J genes are TRBV27 and TRBJ1-1; D is undetermined. CDR3 size: 18 residues. Germline V gene data show CDR1 as MNHEY and CDR2 as SMNVEV (reference sequence). V lost 3 bases to trimming and J lost 0 bases, with 20 bases between them. CDR3 bases: TGTGCCAGCAGTTTTAATGAAGGCGAGGTCCCCCTGAACACTGAAGCTTTCTTT. This translates into CASSFNEGEVPLNTEAFF.

This clonotype is a singleton in its sample. The chain links TRBV7-9 to TRBJ1-2, with 7 bases that match TRBD1. The CDR3 is made up of 18 amino acids. V shed 5 bases and J 2 bases; nucleotides not matched to a gene: 17. Per germline, CDR1 SEHNR and CDR2 FQNEAQ (reference sequence). The CDR3 protein is CASSGIRDSPSQNYGYTF. CDR3 coding DNA: TGTGCCAGCAGCGGAATCCGGGACAGTCCTAGTCAGAACTATGGCTACACCTTC.

This clonotype appeared many times. The J gene is TRBJ1-1, the V gene TRBV19, with D hard to call. This CDR3 is built from 13 residues. The germline V gene encodes CDR1 LNHDA and CDR2 SQIVND (reference sequence). Trimming left V 5 bases short and J 4 bases short, with 11 bases between. This CDR3 is CASSPEFGTEAFF. CDR3 nucleotides: TGTGCCAGTAGTCCCGAATTTGGCACTGAAGCTTTCTTT.

The sample holds one count of this clonotype. V gene TRBV6-2 or TRBV6-3 combines with J gene TRBJ2-5, with TRBD2 matching 12 bases. The J segment lost 2 bases and the V segment lost 5 bases, leaving 3 bases of the junction unmatched. The CDR3 length is 15 residues. Looked up from germline, CDR1 is MNHEY and CDR2 is SVGEGT. The CDR3 nucleotides read TGTGCCAGCAGTCGACTAGCGGGGGTTCAAGAGACCCAGTACTTC. Protein product: CASSRLAGVQETQYF.

This clonotype showed up many times. The chain is built from TRBV30 and TRBJ2-3; TRBD2 is a possible D gene (6 bases). V dropped 3 bases and J dropped 6 bases, with 16 bases sitting between them. The CDR3 covers 14 residues. Germline V gives CDR1 GTSNPN, CDR2 SVGIG (reference sequence). The CDR3 reads CAWSAFAGIDTQYF. DNA for the CDR3: TGTGCCTGGAGCGCTTTCGCGGGAATCGATACGCAGTATTTT.

This clonotype was detected ten times or more. The genes are TRBV24-1 and TRBJ1-2; 7 positions agree with TRBD1. This CDR3 has 14 residues. V shed 4 bases and J 8 bases; nucleotides not matched to a gene: 9. Germline lookup yields CDR1 KGHDR and CDR2 SFDVKD. The CDR3 protein is CATSDTDRDRGYTF. Here the CDR3 DNA reads TGTGCCACCAGTGACACCGACAGGGACCGCGGCTACACCTTC.

The rearrangement uses TRBV28 and TRBJ1-5; TRBD1 matches at 10 bases. The CDR3 length is 15 residues. V gave up 8 bases and J gave up 6 bases; unmatched junction bases: 10. The germline CDR1 and CDR2 sequences are MDHEN and SYDVKM. This CDR3 is CASPPLGQGTQPQHF. The CDR3, as DNA: TGTGCCAGCCCACCCCTGGGACAGGGGACTCAGCCCCAGCATTTT. Full variable domain (rest looked up from reference TRBV28 and TRBJ1-5): DVKVTQSSRYLVKRTGEKVFLECVQDMDHENMFWYRQDPGLGLRLIYFSYDVKMKEKGDIPEGYSVSREKKERFSLILESASTNQTSMYLCASPPLGQGTQPQHFGDGTRLSIL.

This clonotype was counted between two and nine times. This chain joins TRBV5-4 and TRBJ2-5; D gene uncertain. V was trimmed by 2 bases and J by 3 bases, leaving 8 bases between them. The germline gives CDR1 SGHNT, CDR2 YYREEE (reference sequence). CDR3 length: 13 residues. The chain's CDR3 is CASSFGREETQYF. The CDR3 bases are TGTGCCAGCAGCTTCGGCCGAGAAGAGACCCAGTACTTC.

This clonotype was seen ten or more times. The gene calls are TRBV6-1 and TRBJ2-7, with TRBD2 matching 7 bases. From germline, CDR1 is MNHNS and CDR2 SASEGT. This CDR3 is built from 15 residues. After removal of 3 bases from V and 5 bases from J, the junction contained 10 bases not matched to a gene. The chain's CDR3 is CASSDLGGPFHEQYF. Here the CDR3 DNA reads TGTGCCAGCAGTGACCTGGGAGGGCCTTTTCACGAGCAGTACTTC.

A few counts support this clonotype. A much larger clone differs by one base, so this may be a read error. J is TRBJ1-1 and V is TRBV5-1; perhaps TRBD1 as D (5 bases). Trimming removed 4 bases at V and 1 base at J, with 17 bases between. Germline CDR1 is SGHRS and CDR2 is YFSETQ. The CDR3 runs to 16 residues. CDR3 residues: CASSPRDSRSNTEAFF. The CDR3 DNA reads as TGCGCCAGCAGCCCCCGGGACTCGCGATCGAACACTGAAGCTTTCTTT. Variable domain in full (rest from reference TRBV5-1 and TRBJ1-1): KAGVTQTPRYLIKTRGQQVTLSCSPISGHRSVSWYQQTPGQGLQFLFEYFSETQRNKGNFPGRFSGRQFSNSRSEMNVSTLELGDSALYLCASSPRDSRSNTEAFFGQGTRLTVV.

V and J are TRBV28 and TRBJ2-3; D remains ambiguous. There are 14 residues in the CDR3. Germline CDR1 and CDR2: MDHEN and SYDVKM. V shed 6 bases and J shed 1 base, with 11 bases lying between them. For the CDR3, the DNA is TGTGCCAGCAGCTACGTGTCAGGCACAGATACGCAGTATTTT. It specifies CASSYVSGTDTQYF.

V gene TRBV20-1 combines with J gene TRBJ2-1, with D possibly called TRBD1 or TRBD2 (6 bases each). The V and J ends lost 4 bases and 7 bases respectively, with 23 bases between them. Germline values: CDR1 DFQATT, CDR2 SNEGSKA (reference sequence). This CDR3 contains 16 residues. CDR3 amino acids: CSATRGTRGGWNEQFF. CDR3 DNA sequence: TGCAGTGCTACCCGGGGAACGAGAGGGGGGTGGAATGAGCAGTTCTTC.